This T cell receptor (beta chain) was captured in a study of cytomegalovirus exposure and HLA in healthy donors. Study findings and constraints: In vitro checks showed that a few CMV-associated chains really do target CMV antigens. Cytomegalovirus association was assigned to about 150 TCR beta chains.

Here immunoSEQ multiplex PCR was the method, and the copy in TCRdb shows in-frame clones only, minus some. Here the sample spans under 75,000 clones, 95% being singletons. Germline V gene lookup returns CDR1 LNHDA and CDR2 SQIVND (reference sequence). V lost 6 bases to trimming and J lost 4 bases; unmatched junction nucleotides: 11. This CDR3 spans 17 amino acids. A word on this clone: Its specificity is unknown.

The TCR originated in a woman between 18 and 29 years old in good health and CMV-seropositive. The sequencing sample was made of PBMCs. The V call is TRBV19, the J call TRBJ2-3; 12 bases fit TRBD2. The DNA of the CDR3 is TGTGCCAGTAGCATCAGGACTAGCGGGGCGTCCCCAGATACGCAGTATTTT. This translates into CASSIRTSGASPDTQYF.